Each of the 21 T cell receptor beta chains below was sequenced from the same sample in a study of T cell repertoires in cytomegalovirus infection. TCRdb redid the calling of the reads with MiXCR, one entry per CDR3 protein. The sample holds roughly 320,000 distinct CDR3 sequences, 9% to 9.5% seen once. Sequencing was done on a sample of PBMCs. These receptors originate from a human donor in good health (CMV status not recorded). Some clones in this sample may be carry-over from other donors' samples.

This clonotype has a handful of counts. V and J are TRBV19 and TRBJ1-3, with a weak D call TRBD1 (5 bases). V was clipped by 10 bases and J by 4 bases, with 20 bases between them. The CDR3 totals 15 residues. Germline assignment: CDR1 LNHDA and CDR2 SQIVND (reference sequence). CDR3 DNA sequence: TGTGCCACCATAAGACCCGGGACTCCAGGAAACACCATATATTTT. It is translated as CATIRPGTPGNTIYF.

A single count supports this clonotype. The gene calls are TRBV20-1 and TRBJ2-4; 8 nucleotides line up with TRBD1. The CDR3 is made up of 16 amino acids. Unmatched junction bases numbered 10, after V lost 5 bases and J lost 1 base. Germline V gene sequence: CDR1 DFQATT, CDR2 SNEGSKA (reference sequence). The DNA for the CDR3 is TGCAGTGCTCCTCCCCTGGACAGGGCGGCCAAAAACATTCAGTACTTC. This encodes CSAPPLDRAAKNIQYF.

This clonotype was counted only a few times. The V and J genes are TRBV12-3 or TRBV12-4 and TRBJ1-2; 11 bases align to TRBD1. The junction had 9 bases not matched to a gene; V was cut back by 1 base and J by 8 bases. CDR3 size: 16 residues. The CDR3 sequence is CASSLEDRGRRGGYTF. The DNA for the CDR3 is TGTGCCAGCAGTTTAGAGGACAGGGGGCGGCGTGGGGGCTACACCTTC.

Many counts were recorded for this clonotype. The chain employs TRBV7-2 and TRBJ1-5, with D unclear. V lost 7 bases to trimming and J lost 1 base, with 14 bases between them. The CDR3 is 15 amino acids. Looked up from germline, CDR1 is SGHTA and CDR2 is FQGNSA. CDR3 in DNA: TGTGCCAGCACCCCCCGTATGGGCAGCAATCAGCCCCAGCATTTT. Encoded protein: CASTPRMGSNQPQHF.

Comment on this clonotype: A much larger clone lies one base from this, so it may be a read error. This chain joins TRBV6-6 and TRBJ1-1; TRBD1 agrees at 9 bases. CDR1 is MNHNY, CDR2 SVGAGI, per germline (reference sequence). The CDR3 length is 15 residues. The trim removed 5 bases at V and 7 bases at J, leaving 11 bases unmatched. CDR3 DNA sequence: TGTGCCAGCAGTATCCCGAGGACAGGGGACATTGAAGCTTTCTTT. Its protein is CASSIPRTGDIEAFF.

This clonotype was counted between two and nine times. This rearrangement joins TRBV20-1 to TRBJ2-3, with D possibly TRBD2 on 5 matching bases. Trimming took off 0 bases at V and 3 bases at J, with 10 bases between the two ends. The CDR3 contains 14 residues. Germline V gene lookup returns CDR1 DFQATT and CDR2 SNEGSKA (reference sequence). The CDR3 DNA is TGCAGTGCTAGAGACTCGCTAGCAACAGATACGCAGTATTTT. It translates to CSARDSLATDTQYF.

V is TRBV7-6 and J is TRBJ1-1, with 9 bases matching TRBD1. Germline CDR1 SGHVS, CDR2 FNYEAQ. Losses at the gene ends were 5 bases for V and 6 bases for J; bases not matched to a gene: 10. The CDR3 runs 15 residues. In DNA form, the CDR3 reads TGTGCCAGCAGCCCAGGGACAGGGTGGGTCCCTGAAGCTTTCTTT. Translated: CASSPGTGWVPEAFF.

This clonotype was counted ten times or more. The chain employs TRBV4-3 and TRBJ2-1, with TRBD1 identical over 9 bases. Germline V gene sequence: CDR1 LGHNA, CDR2 YSLEER. CDR3 size: 19 residues. V was pared by 2 bases and J by 6 bases, with 17 bases of the junction left unmatched. CDR3 loop: CASSQHPLTRDRVLNEQFF. CDR3 coding DNA: TGCGCCAGCAGCCAACACCCCCTCACCCGGGACAGGGTCCTCAATGAGCAGTTCTTC.

In its sample, this clonotype was seen many times. V is TRBV6-1 and J is TRBJ1-4; D ambiguous. Trimming removed 6 bases from V and 2 bases from J, with 10 bases in between. Germline CDR1 and CDR2: MNHNS and SASEGT. The CDR3 contains 14 residues. DNA for the CDR3: TGTGCCAGCAGGAGAACTTGGACTAATGAAAAACTGTTTTTT. It is translated as CASRRTWTNEKLFF.

There are a few counts of this clonotype. This chain links TRBV12-3 or TRBV12-4 with TRBJ1-5; maybe TRBD1 (5 bases). The CDR3 has 14 amino acids. Trimming removed 3 bases from V and 6 bases from J, with 12 bases in between. The DNA for the CDR3 is TGTGCCAGCAGTTTTAGGGGAGCAGGTCAGCCCCAGCATTTT. Residues: CASSFRGAGQPQHF.

The chain has TRBV5-5 and TRBJ1-5; D is unclear. This CDR3 spans 17 amino acids. Germline V lookup: CDR1 SGHKS, CDR2 YYEKEE (reference sequence). V dropped 0 bases and J dropped 0 bases, with 13 bases sitting between them. Here the CDR3 reads CASSLAAESYSNQPQHF. CDR3 nucleotides: TGTGCCAGCAGCTTGGCGGCAGAAAGTTATAGCAATCAGCCCCAGCATTTT.

The chain couples TRBV28 to TRBJ2-5; TRBD2 matches 12 bases. V lost 5 bases, J lost 9 bases, and 7 bases stayed unmatched. Germline assignment: CDR1 MDHEN and CDR2 SYDVKM. This CDR3 has 14 amino acids. The CDR3: CASSPSGRARAQYF. The CDR3 DNA is TGTGCCAGCAGTCCTAGCGGGAGGGCCCGGGCCCAGTACTTC.

There are many counts of this clonotype. The chain employs TRBV7-2 and TRBJ1-4, with D perhaps TRBD1 (5 bases). The CDR3 sequence is 15 residues long. Deletions cut 6 bases from V and 2 bases from J, with 13 bases between. CDR1 SGHTA and CDR2 FQGNSA come from the germline V gene. CDR3 region: CASSPRGPTNEKLFF. For the CDR3, the DNA is TGTGCCAGCAGTCCCCGGGGCCCCACTAATGAAAAACTGTTTTTT.

Only a few counts were recorded for this clonotype. The V gene is TRBV6-2 or TRBV6-3, the J gene TRBJ2-5; 8 bases agree with TRBD2. Per the germline V gene, CDR1 is MNHEY and CDR2 is SVGEGT. Trimming took 6 bases from V and 7 from J; bases not matched to a gene: 16. CDR3 length: 16 amino acids. CDR3 residues: CASSAGGTRLVWTQYF. The CDR3 DNA sequence: TGTGCCAGCAGCGCCGGGGGGACTAGGCTCGTATGGACCCAGTACTTC.

The table lists this clonotype with a few counts. The V call is TRBV6-5, the J call TRBJ1-2, with 8 bases lining up with TRBD1. The CDR3 contains 16 residues. Germline lookup yields CDR1 MNHEY and CDR2 SVGAGI. Losses at the gene ends were 5 bases for V and 7 bases for J; bases not matched to a gene: 15. CDR3 bases: TGTGCCAGCAGTCTCTTATTGGGCAGGGGGCAAAGTGGCTACACCTTC. This encodes CASSLLLGRGQSGYTF.

This clonotype was observed many times. J is TRBJ2-3 and V is TRBV12-3 or TRBV12-4, with 9 bases aligning to TRBD2. After removal of 5 bases from V and 3 bases from J, the junction contained 6 bases not matched to a gene. The CDR3 runs to 15 residues. In nucleotides, the CDR3 is TGTGCCAGCAGTCGGACTAGCGAGCTTACAGATACGCAGTATTTT. It specifies CASSRTSELTDTQYF.

This clonotype was counted at least ten times. The rearrangement links TRBV7-6 to TRBJ2-5, with D perhaps matching TRBD1 or TRBD2 (6 bases each). The germline V and J ends were trimmed by 5 bases and 5 bases, with 12 bases remaining between them. The germline gives CDR1 SGHVS, CDR2 FNYEAQ. The CDR3 totals 13 residues. CDR3 DNA sequence: TGTGCCAGCAGCGGGGGGCGGGGCGAGACCCAGTACTTC. Its protein product is CASSGGRGETQYF.

A remark on this clonotype: This could be a read error, since a much larger clone is one nucleotide away. This sequence joins TRBV12-3 or TRBV12-4 and TRBJ1-6, with D hard to call. This CDR3 has 14 amino acids. The CDR3, as DNA: TGTGTCAGCAGCAGCGCGGGGAGTAATTCACCCCTCCACTTT. This codes for CVSSSAGSNSPLHF.

As for this clonotype: This may arise from a read error, as a much more abundant clone is one base away. This chain joins TRBV12-3 or TRBV12-4 and TRBJ1-5; a possible D gene is TRBD1 (5 bases). The CDR3 runs to 15 residues. The CDR3 is CASRQGTNSNQPKHF. The CDR3 DNA reads TGTGCCAGCAGGCAGGGAACCAATAGCAATCAGCCCAAGCATTTT.

This chain links TRBV4-2 with TRBJ1-5; D may be TRBD1 (6 bases). There are 16 residues in the CDR3. The V and J ends lost 4 bases and 0 bases respectively, with 13 bases between them. Germline V gene sequence: CDR1 LGHNA, CDR2 YNFKEQ. CDR3 in DNA: TGTGCCAGCAGCCTAACTCCGGACAGTAGCAATCAGCCCCAGCATTTT. Residues: CASSLTPDSSNQPQHF.

This clonotype was seen at least ten times. The rearrangement uses TRBV7-2 and TRBJ1-3, with D tentatively TRBD1 (5 bases). The germline V gene has CDR1 SGHTA and CDR2 FQGNSA. The CDR3 loop spans 15 amino acids. Deletions cut 5 bases from V and 0 bases from J, with 11 bases between. The DNA of the CDR3 is TGTGCCAGCAGCCTCGGGACTAACTCTGGAAACACCATATATTTT. It yields the protein CASSLGTNSGNTIYF.